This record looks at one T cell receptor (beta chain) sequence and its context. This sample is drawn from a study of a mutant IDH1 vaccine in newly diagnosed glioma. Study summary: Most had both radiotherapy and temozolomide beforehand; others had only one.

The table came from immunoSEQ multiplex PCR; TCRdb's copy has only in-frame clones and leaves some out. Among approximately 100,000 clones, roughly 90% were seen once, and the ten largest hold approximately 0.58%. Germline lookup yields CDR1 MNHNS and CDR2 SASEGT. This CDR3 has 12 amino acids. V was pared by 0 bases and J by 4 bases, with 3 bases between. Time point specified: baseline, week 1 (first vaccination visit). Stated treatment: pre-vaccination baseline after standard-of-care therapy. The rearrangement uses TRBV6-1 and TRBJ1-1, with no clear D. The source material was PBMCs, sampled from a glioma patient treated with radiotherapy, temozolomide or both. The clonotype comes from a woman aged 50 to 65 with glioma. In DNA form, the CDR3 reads TGTGCCAGCAGTGAAGCCCTCACTGAAGCTTTCTTT. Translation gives CASSEALTEAFF.